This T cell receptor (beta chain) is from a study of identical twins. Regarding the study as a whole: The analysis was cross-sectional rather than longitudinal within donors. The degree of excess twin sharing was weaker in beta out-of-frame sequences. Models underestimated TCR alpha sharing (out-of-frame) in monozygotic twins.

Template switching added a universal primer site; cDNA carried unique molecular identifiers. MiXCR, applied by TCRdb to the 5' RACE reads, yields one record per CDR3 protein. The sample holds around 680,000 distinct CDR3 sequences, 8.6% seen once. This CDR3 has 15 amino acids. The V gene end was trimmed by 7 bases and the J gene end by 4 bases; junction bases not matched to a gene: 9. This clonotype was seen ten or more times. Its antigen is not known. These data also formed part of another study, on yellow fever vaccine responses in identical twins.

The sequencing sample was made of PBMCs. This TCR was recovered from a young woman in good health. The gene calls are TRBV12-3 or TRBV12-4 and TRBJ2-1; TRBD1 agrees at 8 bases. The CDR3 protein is CASNPDRGGYNEQFF. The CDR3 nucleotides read TGTGCCAGCAACCCTGACAGGGGTGGTTACAATGAGCAGTTCTTC.